This T cell receptor beta chain emerged from a study of blood T cell repertoires in COVID-19 (dated by TCRdb to the early 2020s). A note on the overall study: The collaborator samples originated in the United States, Italy and Spain and spanned the acute and convalescent phases of COVID-19. The prospective study material was composed of cDNA or gDNA derived from T cells, B-cell-depleted T cells, or PBMCs. The repertoires were released in a freely available public database intended as a resource for research on the immune response to SARS-CoV-2. The dataset comprised deeply sampled blood TCRbeta repertoires from subjects exposed to, actively infected with, or recovered from COVID-19. The sample metadata nearly always contained a de-identified subject ID, COVID-19 status, age in years and sex. Samples were obtained from the ongoing ImmuneRACE study (first 160 participants) and from over a thousand subjects provided by 6 global collaborators. Where available, HLA class I and class II types were taken from metadata supplied by the sample provider and were not determined by assay-based typing. What the research found in general, with its limitations: The amount of clinical and demographic metadata varied by source and participant and was provided uncurated.

Whole blood was collected in K2EDTA tubes by collaborating institutions according to the institutions' own protocols. Collaborator samples were shipped for TCRbeta analysis as frozen whole blood, isolated PBMCs, or DNA extracted from either sample type. For this clone: Its specific antigen is unknown. No much larger clonotype is one base removed from it; base qualities were not supplied.

The immunoSEQ Assay, a bias-controlled multiplex PCR, was used to amplify TCRbeta CDR3 regions from genomic DNA. As for the authors' bioinformatics: Within the assay, amplification of reference gene primers was used to estimate how many nucleated cells each sample contained. Sequence reads were collapsed and filtered to measure the absolute abundance of every unique TCRbeta CDR3 rearrangement. For each sample, productive Simpson clonality was calculated by taking the square root of Simpson's diversity index across productive rearrangements. As stored in TCRdb, this immuneACCESS dataset retains in-frame rearrangements with V and J assigned. A fraction of the clones does not appear; measured against another copy, unresolved V genes explain less than half of the discrepancy, and the remainder lacks a known reason. From that table come the V and J calls and clone size; the DNA was used to work out D and trimming. This sample holds almost 200,000 clones; 85% to 90% were observed only once. 0.6% to 0.9% of the sample is taken by the ten largest.

The CDR3, cysteine through phenylalanine, is 16 amino acids long. The only DNA kept is the CDR3, 48 bases in frame from the first base. CDR1 and CDR2 (SGHAT, FQNNGV) derive from the germline V gene. Germline trimming amounts to 5 bases on V and 4 bases on J, with 7 as the count of junction bases outside the gene matches. The receptor's source is a woman aged 65 to 85 with acute or convalescent COVID-19. Recombination connected TRBV11-2 to TRBJ2-3, and 12 junction bases match TRBD2. The sample consisted of peripheral blood. For the CDR3, the sequence is CASSLRLAGAADTQYF. The DNA sequence is as follows: TGTGCCAGCAGCCTTAGACTAGCGGGAGCGGCAGATACGCAGTATTTT.